A selection of T cell receptor beta chains follows, all from one sample in a study of CD8 T cells in Susac syndrome. Each CDR3 protein is one row after TCRdb ran MiXCR on the immunoSEQ multiplex PCR reads. The sample contains 180,000 or so distinct CDR3 sequences, about 95% of which appear only once. The specimen was CD4+ T cells from PBMCs. The receptors originated from a human donor in good health. The CDR3 runs from the conserved cysteine through the conserved F or W. A D gene is named only where the DNA matches it firmly. The size entry is marked missing in some rows and otherwise reads once, few, many or a size class.

v_gene	j_gene	d_gene	abundance	CDR3aa	CDR3nt
TRBV5-1	TRBJ1-2	-	once	CASSSGFGYTF	TGCGCCAGCAGCTCAGGGTTTGGCTACACCTTC
TRBV5-1	TRBJ2-5	-	once	CASSSRGQETQYF	TGCGCCAGCAGCTCCCGGGGCCAAGAGACCCAGTACTTC
TRBV9	TRBJ1-2	-	-	CASSDSSQGNPGYTF	TGTGCCAGCAGCGACTCATCTCAGGGTAACCCTGGCTACACCTTC
TRBV6-2/TRBV6-3	TRBJ1-1	TRBD1	-	CASNDRGQAFF	TGTGCCAGCAACGACAGGGGACAAGCTTTCTTT
TRBV3-1	TRBJ2-3	-	-	CASSYTGTDTQYF	TGTGCCAGCAGCTACACAGGGACAGATACGCAGTATTTT
TRBV20-1	TRBJ2-3	-	-	CSPGGPSTDTQYF	TGCAGTCCCGGGGGTCCTAGCACAGATACGCAGTATTTT
TRBV3-1	TRBJ2-7	-	-	CASSQEPQRIYEQYF	TGTGCCAGCAGCCAAGAGCCTCAGAGGATTTACGAGCAGTACTTC
TRBV12-3/TRBV12-4	TRBJ2-1	TRBD1	-	CASSFQDRYNEQFF	TGTGCCAGCAGTTTCCAGGACAGGTACAATGAGCAGTTCTTC
TRBV12-3/TRBV12-4	TRBJ2-1	TRBD2	-	CASSLEGLAVINEQFF	TGTGCCAGCAGTTTAGAAGGTCTAGCGGTTATCAATGAGCAGTTCTTC
TRBV30	TRBJ2-4	-	-	CAWSGGTENIQYF	TGTGCCTGGAGTGGGGGGACGGAAAACATTCAGTACTTC
TRBV30	TRBJ2-3	TRBD2	-	CAWSVPRAGGSDTQYF	TGTGCCTGGAGTGTACCTCGAGCGGGAGGGTCAGATACGCAGTATTTT
TRBV20-1	TRBJ1-2	-	-	CSLGDYGYTF	TGCAGTCTGGGCGACTATGGCTACACCTTC
TRBV29-1	TRBJ1-4	-	-	CSVETQPNEKLFF	TGCAGCGTTGAAACTCAGCCAAATGAAAAACTGTTTTTT
TRBV19	TRBJ2-1	TRBD2	-	CASRGGRASYNEQFF	TGTGCCAGTAGGGGCGGGAGGGCCTCCTACAATGAGCAGTTCTTC
TRBV20-1	TRBJ2-5	-	-	CSAHQETQYF	TGCAGTGCTCACCAGGAGACCCAGTACTTC
TRBV3-1	TRBJ2-7	-	-	CASSQRAYYEQYF	TGTGCCAGCAGCCAACGGGCCTACTACGAGCAGTACTTC
TRBV14	TRBJ2-1	-	-	CASSPPLIRELQFF	TGTGCCAGCAGCCCACCATTGATCCGGGAACTGCAGTTCTTC
TRBV9	TRBJ2-5	-	-	CASSASGFRETQYF	TGTGCCAGCAGCGCGTCAGGGTTTCGGGAGACCCAGTACTTC
TRBV23-1	TRBJ2-2	-	-	CASSQSRATGELFF	TGCGCCAGCAGTCAATCAAGAGCCACCGGGGAGCTGTTTTTT
TRBV3-1	TRBJ1-4	-	-	CASSQVAVGEKLFF	TGTGCCAGCAGCCAAGTTGCAGTTGGCGAAAAACTGTTTTTT
TRBV28	TRBJ1-2	-	-	CASSPGTLGYGYTF	TGTGCCAGCAGTCCCGGGACTCTTGGCTATGGCTACACCTTC
TRBV6-2/TRBV6-3	TRBJ1-2	TRBD1	-	CASSGQGLYYGYTF	TGTGCCAGCAGCGGACAGGGCCTATACTATGGCTACACCTTC
TRBV28	TRBJ2-7	TRBD1	-	CASKGQGSGGRLYEQYF	TGTGCCAGCAAGGGACAGGGGTCTGGCGGGAGGCTCTACGAGCAGTACTTC
TRBV14	TRBJ2-3	TRBD2	once	CASSPGGQDTQYF	TGTGCCAGCAGCCCGGGGGGGCAAGATACGCAGTATTTT
TRBV7-9	TRBJ2-3	TRBD2	-	CASSPYRGLAVNTDTQYF	TGTGCCAGCAGCCCTTACCGCGGGCTAGCGGTGAACACAGATACGCAGTATTTT
TRBV20-1	TRBJ1-1	-	-	CSATGSGTEAFF	TGCAGTGCCACGGGGTCAGGAACTGAAGCTTTCTTT
TRBV25-1	TRBJ1-3	-	-	CASSEQGNSGNTIYF	TGTGCCAGCAGTGAACAGGGAAACTCTGGAAACACCATATATTTT
TRBV18	TRBJ2-3	TRBD2	once	CASSRGTSGSGTDTQYF	TGTGCCAGCTCACGAGGGACTAGCGGGAGTGGCACAGATACGCAGTATTTT
TRBV29-1	TRBJ1-4	TRBD1	-	CSVAGTGAEKLFF	TGCAGCGTCGCCGGGACAGGGGCTGAAAAACTGTTTTTT
TRBV28	TRBJ2-7	-	-	CASRVAPYEQYF	TGTGCCAGCAGAGTAGCCCCCTACGAGCAGTACTTC
TRBV27	TRBJ1-1	-	-	CASRTDRPNAEAFF	TGTGCCAGCAGGACGGACAGACCGAACGCTGAAGCTTTCTTT
TRBV24-1	TRBJ2-1	-	-	CATSDRVASSYNEQFF	TGTGCCACCAGTGATCGGGTCGCGAGCTCCTACAATGAGCAGTTCTTC
TRBV9	TRBJ2-7	TRBD1	-	CASSRTGGEQYF	TGTGCCAGCAGCCGGACAGGGGGCGAGCAGTACTTC
TRBV29-1	TRBJ1-5	-	-	CSVVFGGNNQPQHF	TGCAGCGTTGTTTTCGGGGGGAACAATCAGCCCCAGCATTTT
TRBV12-3/TRBV12-4	TRBJ2-1	-	few	CASSRNEQFF	TGTGCCAGCAGTCGCAATGAGCAGTTCTTC
TRBV4-3	TRBJ2-3	-	-	CASSQDTGDTQYF	TGCGCCAGCAGCCAAGATACGGGTGATACGCAGTATTTT
TRBV12-3/TRBV12-4	TRBJ2-7	-	-	CASSLTGAHEQYF	TGTGCCAGCAGTTTAACCGGGGCCCACGAGCAGTACTTC
TRBV30	TRBJ2-5	TRBD2	-	CACAGLAAKETQYF	TGTGCCTGCGCGGGACTAGCGGCTAAAGAGACCCAGTACTTC
TRBV7-2	TRBJ2-5	TRBD1	once	CASSLWARTGGQETQYF	TGTGCCAGCAGCTTATGGGCCCGGACAGGGGGGCAAGAGACCCAGTACTTC
TRBV19	TRBJ1-2	TRBD1	-	CASGDRARYGYTF	TGTGCCAGTGGGGACAGGGCGCGCTATGGCTACACCTTC
TRBV7-2	TRBJ1-2	-	-	CASSQGRVGYGYTF	TGTGCCAGCAGCCAGGGCAGGGTGGGATATGGCTACACCTTC
TRBV6-5	TRBJ2-1	-	-	CASSYGFREQFF	TGTGCCAGCAGTTATGGCTTTCGTGAGCAGTTCTTC
TRBV9	TRBJ2-3	-	-	CASSVVAADTDTQYF	TGTGCCAGCAGCGTCGTAGCGGCTGACACAGATACGCAGTATTTT
TRBV19	TRBJ2-5	-	-	CASSPRGTPAGETQYF	TGTGCCAGTAGTCCAAGGGGAACTCCGGCGGGTGAGACCCAGTACTTC
TRBV30	TRBJ1-1	-	-	CAWRYGRGTEAFF	TGTGCCTGGAGATACGGCAGGGGCACTGAAGCTTTCTTT
TRBV11-1	TRBJ2-1	-	-	CASSLGALSSYNEQFF	TGTGCCAGCAGCTTAGGGGCTCTGAGCTCCTACAATGAGCAGTTCTTC
TRBV5-1	TRBJ2-1	TRBD2	-	CASSLTSGGMDEQFF	TGCGCCAGCAGCTTGACTAGCGGAGGGATGGATGAGCAGTTCTTC
TRBV12-3/TRBV12-4	TRBJ2-7	TRBD2	-	CASSYGTSGYEQYF	TGTGCCAGCAGTTATGGGACTAGCGGATACGAGCAGTACTTC
TRBV30	TRBJ1-2	-	-	CAWRLSLLGYTF	TGTGCCTGGAGGTTATCTCTCCTTGGCTACACCTTC
TRBV12-3/TRBV12-4	TRBJ1-5	TRBD1	-	CASSPTDRVNQPQHF	TGTGCCAGCAGTCCGACTGACAGGGTCAATCAGCCCCAGCATTTT
TRBV5-1	TRBJ2-7	TRBD1	-	CASHQGTGYYEQYF	TGCGCCAGCCACCAGGGGACAGGGTATTACGAGCAGTACTTC
TRBV28	TRBJ2-7	-	-	CASSLLARSREQYF	TGTGCCAGCAGTTTGCTAGCTCGGTCGCGGGAGCAGTACTTC
TRBV6-5	TRBJ2-1	TRBD2	-	CASSFLAGGHSYNEQFF	TGTGCCAGCAGTTTTCTAGCGGGAGGTCACTCCTACAATGAGCAGTTCTTC